The 8 T cell receptor beta chains below come from one sample, sequenced in a study of T cell responses to AZD1222 COVID-19 vaccine. Repertoires were generated with immunoSEQ multiplex PCR, while TCRdb's copy carries only in-frame clones and drops some. The profile shows 150,000 to 200,000 clones, more than 75% of them singletons. Sequences were derived from peripheral blood, sampled 28 days after the second AZD1222 dose. These receptors all stem from an adult who received the AZD1222 COVID-19 vaccine.

This clone was seen once. The genes are TRBV18 and TRBJ2-7; TRBD2 matches at 8 bases. J was trimmed by 4 bases and V by 3 bases; bases with no gene match: 5. CDR1 KGHSH and CDR2 LQKENI come from the germline V gene. The CDR3 runs 14 residues. The CDR3 spells CASSPGGGRYEQYF. The CDR3 region has the DNA TGTGCCAGCTCACCCGGGGGCGGGAGGTACGAGCAGTACTTC. Full variable domain (missing parts from reference TRBV18 and TRBJ2-7): NAGVMQNPRHLVRRRGQEARLRCSPMKGHSHVYWYRQLPEEGLKFMVYLQKENIIDESGMPKERFSAEFPKEGPSILRIQQVVRGDSAAYFCASSPGGGRYEQYFGPGTRLTVT.

V is TRBV2 and J is TRBJ1-1; D unclear. This CDR3 spans 13 amino acids. Germline V lookup: CDR1 SNHLY, CDR2 FYNNEI. V was cut by 6 bases and J by 0 bases, with 8 bases left in between. The CDR3 is CASSPEMNTEAFF. The CDR3 DNA is TGTGCCAGCAGCCCCGAAATGAACACTGAAGCTTTCTTT.

As to this clone: This specimen includes other DNA sequences encoding the same CDR3. The J gene is TRBJ2-2, the V gene TRBV5-4; 12 positions match TRBD2. J lost 5 bases, V lost 4 bases, and 6 bases had no gene match. Germline values: CDR1 SGHNT, CDR2 YYREEE (reference sequence). CDR3 length equals 16 residues. For the CDR3, the DNA is TGTGCCAGCAGCCCGACTAGCGGGAGAGGTACCGGGGAGCTGTTTTTT. It is translated as CASSPTSGRGTGELFF.

The chain has TRBV7-9 and TRBJ2-3; D remains unclear. The V end was cut by 3 bases, the J end by 3 bases, with 7 bases between. Germline-derived CDR1 and CDR2 are SEHNR and FQNEAQ (reference sequence). This CDR3 comprises 13 residues. The DNA of the CDR3 is TGTGCCAGCAGCTTCCGACAAACAGATACGCAGTATTTT. Translation: CASSFRQTDTQYF.

V usage is TRBV3-1 (or the pseudogene TRBV3-2) and J usage is TRBJ2-2; no firm D call. The CDR3 covers 19 residues. The V end was cut by 0 bases, the J end by 4 bases, with 21 bases between. Germline CDR1 LGHDT, CDR2 YNNKEL (reference sequence). The CDR3 nucleotides read TGTGCCAGCAGCCAAGATTGGGGTGATGTTGTGGATCCCACCGGGGAGCTGTTTTTT. Amino acids: CASSQDWGDVVDPTGELFF.

The rearrangement links TRBV5-1 to TRBJ1-3, with D possibly being TRBD1 (5 bases). CDR1 is SGHRS and CDR2 is YFSETQ in the germline V gene. The CDR3 is 15 amino acids. V lost 6 bases, J lost 0 bases, and 13 bases lay in between. DNA for the CDR3: TGCGCCAGCACCTATTCCGGGACCTCTGGAAACACCATATATTTT. Its translation is CASTYSGTSGNTIYF.

The chain uses TRBV3-1 (or the pseudogene TRBV3-2) and TRBJ2-5; D may correspond to TRBD1 or TRBD2 (5 bases each). Germline CDR1 and CDR2: LGHDT and YNNKEL (reference sequence). V was pared by 4 bases and J by 7 bases, with 13 bases between. This CDR3 is 13 amino acids long. The CDR3 loop reads CASSPGTWGTQYF. CDR3 bases: TGTGCCAGCAGCCCCGGGACCTGGGGGACCCAGTACTTC.

The chain uses TRBV6-1 and TRBJ2-5; 11 nucleotides line up with TRBD1. This CDR3 comprises 22 residues. The junction had 23 bases not matched to a gene; V was cut back by 0 bases and J by 5 bases. Per the germline V gene, CDR1 is MNHNS and CDR2 is SASEGT. The chain's CDR3 is CASSEAREGQGGLSVFRETQYF. The CDR3 DNA sequence: TGTGCCAGCAGTGAAGCGCGGGAGGGACAGGGGGGTCTATCGGTTTTCCGGGAGACCCAGTACTTC.